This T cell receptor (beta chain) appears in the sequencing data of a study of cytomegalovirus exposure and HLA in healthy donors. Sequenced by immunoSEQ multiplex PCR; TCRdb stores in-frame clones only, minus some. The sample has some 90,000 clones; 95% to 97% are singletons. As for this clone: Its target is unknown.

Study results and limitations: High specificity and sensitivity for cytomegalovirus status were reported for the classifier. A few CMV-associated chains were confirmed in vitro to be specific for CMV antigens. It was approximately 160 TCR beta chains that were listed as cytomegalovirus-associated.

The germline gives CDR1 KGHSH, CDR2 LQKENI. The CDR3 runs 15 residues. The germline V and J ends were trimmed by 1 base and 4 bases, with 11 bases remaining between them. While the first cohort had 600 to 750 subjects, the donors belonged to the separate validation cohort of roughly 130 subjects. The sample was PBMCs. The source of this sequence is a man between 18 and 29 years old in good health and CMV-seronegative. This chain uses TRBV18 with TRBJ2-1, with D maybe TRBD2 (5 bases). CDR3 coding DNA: TGTGCCAGCTCACCACGCGACTACGATTACAATGAGCAGTTCTTC. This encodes CASSPRDYDYNEQFF.